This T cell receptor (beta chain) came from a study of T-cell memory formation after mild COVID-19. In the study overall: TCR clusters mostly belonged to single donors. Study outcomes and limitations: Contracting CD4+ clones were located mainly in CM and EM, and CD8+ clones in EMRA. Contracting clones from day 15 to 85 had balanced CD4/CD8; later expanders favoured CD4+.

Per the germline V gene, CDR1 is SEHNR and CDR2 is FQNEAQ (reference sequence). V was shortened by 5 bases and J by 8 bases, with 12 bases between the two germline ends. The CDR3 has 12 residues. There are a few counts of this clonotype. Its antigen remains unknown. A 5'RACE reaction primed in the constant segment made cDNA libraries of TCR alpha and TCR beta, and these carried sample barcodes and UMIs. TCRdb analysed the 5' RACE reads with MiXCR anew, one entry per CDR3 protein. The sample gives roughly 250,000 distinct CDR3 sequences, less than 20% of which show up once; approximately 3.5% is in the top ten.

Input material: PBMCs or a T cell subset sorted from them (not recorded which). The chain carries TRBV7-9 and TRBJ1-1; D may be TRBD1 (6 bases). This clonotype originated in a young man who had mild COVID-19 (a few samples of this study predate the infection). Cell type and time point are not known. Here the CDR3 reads CASSQTGYEAFF. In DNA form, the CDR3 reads TGTGCCAGCAGCCAAACAGGGTACGAAGCTTTCTTT. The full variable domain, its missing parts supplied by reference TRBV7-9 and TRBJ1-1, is DTGVSQNPRHKITKRGQNVTFRCDPISEHNRLYWYRQTLGQGPEFLTYFQNEAQLEKSRLLSDRFSAERPKGSFSTLEIQRTEQGDSAMYLCASSQTGYEAFFGQGTRLTVV.